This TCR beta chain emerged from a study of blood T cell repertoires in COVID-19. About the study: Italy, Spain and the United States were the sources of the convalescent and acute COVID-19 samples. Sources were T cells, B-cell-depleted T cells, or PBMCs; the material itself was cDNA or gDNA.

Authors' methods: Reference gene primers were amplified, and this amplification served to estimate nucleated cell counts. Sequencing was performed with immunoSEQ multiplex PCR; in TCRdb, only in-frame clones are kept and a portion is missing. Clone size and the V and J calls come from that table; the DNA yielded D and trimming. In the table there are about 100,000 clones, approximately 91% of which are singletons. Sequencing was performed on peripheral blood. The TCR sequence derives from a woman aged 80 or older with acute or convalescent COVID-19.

DNA for the CDR3: TGTGCCAGCAGCAAAAACAGGGACTATCTGCCCAATCAGCCCCAGCATTTT. Translated: CASSKNRDYLPNQPQHF. This rearrangement joins TRBV5-4 to TRBJ1-5; the D gene is possibly TRBD1 (6 bases). Trimming left V 4 bases short and J 3 bases short, with 20 bases between. This CDR3 region has 17 residues. Per the germline V gene, CDR1 is SGHNT and CDR2 is YYREEE (reference sequence).